This T cell receptor (beta chain) was identified during a study of low-dose radiotherapy and immunotherapy resistance in tumors. TRAV- and TRBV-specific primers were used for first-strand cDNA, which covered alpha and beta chains. With a constant-region primer and a V-primer adapter, TCRs were subjected to 20 PCR cycles of amplification. MiXCR, run by TCRdb on the reads, gives a single entry per CDR3 protein. The sample records nearly 95,000 distinct CDR3 sequences, 9.4% being singletons. This clonotype was recorded at least ten times. Time point of the sample: before trial treatment. Source: PBMCs, taken before treatment. The TCR comes from a male donor with prostate cancer.

This CDR3 reads CASSFPAAYGYTF. The CDR3 coding sequence is TGTGCCAGCAGCTTTCCGGCAGCCTATGGCTACACCTTC. J is TRBJ1-2 and V is TRBV7-2; no clear D gene. V shed 3 bases and J shed 4 bases, with 9 bases lying between them. The germline V gene has CDR1 SGHTA and CDR2 FQGNSA. The CDR3 consists of 13 residues.